Below, 28 T cell receptor beta chains from the same sample are listed, as sequenced in a study of blood T cell repertoires in COVID-19. Sequencing was performed with immunoSEQ multiplex PCR; in TCRdb, only in-frame clones are kept and a portion is missing. Of roughly 250,000 clones detected, around nine tenths appear once; the ten largest clones hold 1.5% to 2%. Sequencing was performed on PBMCs or T cells enriched from blood (not recorded which). All receptors derive from a woman between 50 and 59 years old who had recovered from COVID-19.

This clone was counted a few times. The chain uses TRBV2 and TRBJ1-6; 8 nucleotides agree with TRBD1. Germline assignment: CDR1 SNHLY and CDR2 FYNNEI. V gave up 6 bases and J gave up 5 bases; unmatched junction bases: 3. The CDR3 runs 14 residues. The CDR3 protein is CASSEQGDNSPLHF. CDR3 bases: TGTGCCAGCAGCGAACAGGGGGATAATTCACCCCTCCACTTT.

The gene calls are TRBV28 and TRBJ2-2, with 9 bases lining up with TRBD2. CDR1 MDHEN and CDR2 SYDVKM come from the germline V gene. The CDR3 is 13 residues long. V shed 7 bases and J 4 bases; nucleotides not matched to a gene: 1. CDR3 protein: CASTSGTTGELFF. CDR3 DNA: TGTGCCAGCACTAGCGGGACCACCGGGGAGCTGTTTTTT.

This clone came up once. J is TRBJ2-5 and V is TRBV9; 11 nucleotides align to TRBD1. With V trimmed by 3 bases and J by 6 bases, 4 bases remained unmatched. CDR3 length: 14 residues. The germline CDR1 and CDR2 sequences are SGDLS and YYNGEE. This CDR3 reads CASSAGQGAKTQYF. CDR3 bases: TGTGCCAGCAGCGCCGGACAGGGGGCGAAGACCCAGTACTTC.

V and J are TRBV19 and TRBJ1-2; a weak D match, TRBD1 (5 bases). The germline gives CDR1 LNHDA, CDR2 SQIVND (reference sequence). The CDR3 is made up of 16 amino acids. Trimming left V 9 bases short and J 0 bases short, with 20 bases between. CDR3 protein: CARNLGEAAPNYGYTF. The CDR3, as DNA: TGTGCCAGGAACCTGGGGGAGGCAGCACCTAACTATGGCTACACCTTC.

This chain joins TRBV9 and TRBJ2-5; 8 positions match TRBD1. CDR3 length: 18 residues. Germline values: CDR1 SGDLS, CDR2 YYNGEE. With 0 bases clipped from V and 5 bases from J, the junction kept 15 bases outside the gene matches. CDR3 nucleotide sequence: TGTGCCAGCAGCGTAGGGAGCAGGACAGGGCCATTTTTGGAGACCCAGTACTTC. This translates into CASSVGSRTGPFLETQYF.

The genes are TRBV2 and TRBJ2-6; TRBD1 is a possible D gene (5 bases). V lost 7 bases, J lost 2 bases, and 6 bases lay in between. The CDR3 is 13 residues long. Germline V gene sequence: CDR1 SNHLY, CDR2 FYNNEI. The DNA for the CDR3 is TGTGCCAGCACAGGGACTGGGGCCAACGTCCTGACTTTC. It yields the protein CASTGTGANVLTF.

The V and J genes are TRBV5-3 and TRBJ2-1, with TRBD2 matching over 13 bases. TRBV5-3 is an ORF, with its function uncertain. CDR3 length equals 19 residues. J lost 8 bases, V lost 4 bases, and 18 bases had no gene match. CDR3 sequence (DNA): TGTGCCAGAAGCCTAAGTGTAGGACTAGCGGGAGAAAATCGGTATGAGCAGTTCTTC. It codes for CARSLSVGLAGENRYEQFF.

The gene calls are TRBV6-4 and TRBJ2-3, with 7 bases aligning to TRBD1. Germline CDR1 is MRHNA and CDR2 is SNTAGT. With 4 bases clipped from V and 0 bases from J, the junction kept 7 bases outside the gene matches. CDR3 length: 16 amino acids. The DNA of the CDR3 is TGTGCCAGCAGTGGGGGACAGATTATTAGCACAGATACGCAGTATTTT. Translated: CASSGGQIISTDTQYF.

The sample holds a few counts of this clone. This rearrangement joins TRBV18 to TRBJ2-7; 8 bases are a match to TRBD1. Germline assignment: CDR1 KGHSH and CDR2 LQKENI. The V gene end was trimmed by 4 bases and the J gene end by 3 bases; junction bases not matched to a gene: 8. This CDR3 is built from 15 residues. CDR3 loop: CASSLTGEASYEQYF. As DNA, the CDR3 is TGTGCCAGCTCACTGACAGGGGAGGCGAGCTACGAGCAGTACTTC.

This rearrangement joins TRBV16 to TRBJ2-1; 8 bases are a match to TRBD1. The CDR3 is 16 residues long. Germline CDR1 reads KGHSY; CDR2 reads FQNENV. With V trimmed by 4 bases and J by 5 bases, 10 bases remained unmatched. For the CDR3, the DNA is TGTGCCAGCAGCCGGACAGGGCAACTGGGACACAATGAGCAGTTCTTC. As protein: CASSRTGQLGHNEQFF.

This rearrangement joins TRBV9 to TRBJ2-5, with 7 bases aligning to TRBD1. The CDR3 loop spans 14 amino acids. Trimming cost V 0 bases and J 3 bases; bases outside gene matches: 2. CDR1 is SGDLS, CDR2 YYNGEE, per germline. The CDR3 nucleotides are TGTGCCAGCAGCGTAGAAGACAGGGAAGAGACCCAGTACTTC. Translating it yields CASSVEDREETQYF.

The chain recombines TRBV6-5 with TRBJ2-7; the match to TRBD1 covers 7 bases. CDR1 is MNHEY, CDR2 SVGAGI, per germline. The CDR3 is made up of 14 amino acids. V was pared by 5 bases and J by 2 bases, with 6 bases of the junction left unmatched. The CDR3 is CASSPDRVTYEQYF. The CDR3 coding sequence is TGTGCCAGCAGTCCCGACAGGGTCACCTACGAGCAGTACTTC.

V gene TRBV18 combines with J gene TRBJ1-1; D is undetermined. CDR1 and CDR2 from the germline V gene are KGHSH and LQKENI. Trimming stripped 3 bases from V and 0 bases from J, with 5 bases between. The CDR3 sequence is 13 residues long. The CDR3 loop is CASSPAVNTEAFF. CDR3 DNA sequence: TGTGCCAGCTCACCGGCGGTGAACACTGAAGCTTTCTTT.

This clone appeared a single time. The gene calls are TRBV10-3 and TRBJ1-2, with 10 bases matching TRBD1. CDR3 size: 15 residues. With 4 bases clipped from V and 5 bases from J, the junction kept 7 bases outside the gene matches. Germline V gives CDR1 ENHRY, CDR2 SYGVKD. The CDR3 loop reads CAISAGTGADYGYTF. CDR3 DNA sequence: TGTGCCATCAGTGCCGGGACAGGGGCGGATTATGGCTACACCTTC.

J is TRBJ2-6 and V is TRBV9; possibly TRBD1 for D (5 bases). The V end was cut by 1 base, the J end by 1 base, with 6 bases between. This CDR3 spans 15 amino acids. Germline loops: CDR1 SGDLS, CDR2 YYNGEE. The CDR3 protein is CASSVQGSGANVLTF. In nucleotides, the CDR3 is TGTGCCAGCAGCGTACAGGGTTCTGGGGCCAACGTCCTGACTTTC.

The rearrangement links TRBV3-1 (or the pseudogene TRBV3-2) to TRBJ2-1; tentatively, D is TRBD2 (5 bases). The V gene lost 2 bases and the J gene lost 15 bases, with 14 bases spanning the gap. Per germline, CDR1 LGHDT and CDR2 YNNKEL (reference sequence). The CDR3 spans 12 residues. In DNA, the CDR3 is TGTGCCAGCAGCCAAAGGCCTGGACTTTCGTTCTTC. Protein: CASSQRPGLSFF.

This chain links TRBV19 with TRBJ1-4, with D possibly being TRBD1 (6 bases). V gave up 3 bases and J gave up 3 bases, with 8 bases separating them. Germline loops: CDR1 LNHDA, CDR2 SQIVND (reference sequence). This CDR3 is built from 14 residues. The CDR3 is CASSMNRANEKLFF. The CDR3 DNA is TGTGCCAGTAGTATGAACAGGGCTAATGAAAAACTGTTTTTT.

This clone was recorded only once. The chain links TRBV25-1 to TRBJ2-1; possibly TRBD2 for D (5 bases). Germline V gives CDR1 MGHDK, CDR2 SYGVNS. Trimming stripped 4 bases from V and 12 bases from J, with 19 bases between. This CDR3 region has 14 residues. The CDR3 DNA reads as TGTGCCAGCAGTGGTTCCCCCTGGGGTGCGGGGCAGTTCTTC. Amino acids: CASSGSPWGAGQFF.

The V and J genes are TRBV29-1 and TRBJ2-1, with D possibly matching TRBD2 (6 bases). This CDR3 contains 13 residues. Trimming removed 1 base at V and 12 bases at J, with 16 bases between. The germline gives CDR1 SQVTM, CDR2 ANQGSEA. The DNA of the CDR3 is TGCAGCGTTGAAGTCGGAGGGAGTAGGTCGCAGTTCTTC. The encoded protein is CSVEVGGSRSQFF.

Regarding this clone: Other DNA variants within this sample encode the same CDR3. The CDR3 bases are TGTGCCAGCAGTTTAGACAGGAATTCACCCCTCCACTTT. It encodes CASSLDRNSPLHF. J is TRBJ1-6 and V is TRBV28; the D gene is possibly TRBD1 (6 bases). The V end lost 2 bases, the J end lost 7 bases, and 6 bases lay between the germline ends. Germline assignment: CDR1 MDHEN and CDR2 SYDVKM. This CDR3 spans 13 amino acids.

The chain uses TRBV19 and TRBJ1-5; D gene uncertain. The CDR3 extends over 13 amino acids. Germline V gene lookup returns CDR1 LNHDA and CDR2 SQIVND (reference sequence). Between the trimmed V and J ends, which lost 3 bases and 4 bases, there was a span of 7 bases. CDR3 residues: CASSIHGNQPQHF. In DNA form, the CDR3 reads TGTGCCAGTAGTATCCACGGTAATCAGCCCCAGCATTTT.

This clone occurred a few times. The chain joins TRBV9 to TRBJ2-3; D may be TRBD2 (6 bases). CDR1 is SGDLS, CDR2 YYNGEE, per germline. This CDR3 region has 15 residues. The V and J ends lost 4 bases and 1 base respectively, with 13 bases between them. The CDR3 spells CASSSREAGTDTQYF. DNA of the CDR3: TGTGCCAGCAGCTCTAGGGAGGCGGGCACAGATACGCAGTATTTT.

The gene calls are TRBV6-5 and TRBJ1-1; D gene ambiguous. The germline CDR1 and CDR2 sequences are MNHEY and SVGAGI. This CDR3 comprises 13 residues. V shed 2 bases and J shed 5 bases, with 9 bases lying between them. In DNA form, the CDR3 reads TGTGCCAGCAGTTACGTTCGGGAAACTGAAGCTTTCTTT. Translating gives CASSYVRETEAFF.

This chain uses TRBV6-2 or TRBV6-3 with TRBJ1-1; TRBD1 is a possible D gene (5 bases). V lost 7 bases and J lost 1, with 16 bases in between. The CDR3 sequence is 15 residues long. The germline gives CDR1 MNHEY, CDR2 SVGEGT. The CDR3 loop reads CASTPRWTKNTEAFF. For the CDR3, the DNA is TGTGCCAGCACCCCAAGATGGACAAAGAACACTGAAGCTTTCTTT.

About this clone: In the same sample, other DNA sequences code for this CDR3. In nucleotides, the CDR3 is TGTGCCAGCAGCCAAGAGACTAGCGTTAGCACAGATACGCAGTATTTT. Translating it yields CASSQETSVSTDTQYF. The gene calls are TRBV4-2 and TRBJ2-3, with TRBD2 matching over 8 bases. This CDR3 has 16 amino acids. Losses at the gene ends were 0 bases for V and 0 bases for J; bases not matched to a gene: 2. Germline loops: CDR1 LGHNA, CDR2 YNFKEQ.

This chain connects TRBV28 to TRBJ2-5, with TRBD2 matching over 8 bases. The CDR3 is 16 amino acids. The V and J ends lost 6 bases and 1 base, in that order; junction bases with no gene match: 10. Germline V CDR1 and CDR2: MDHEN, SYDVKM. CDR3 bases: TGTGCCAGCAGAGGTAGGAGACTAGCGACCCAAGAGACCCAGTACTTC. The encoded protein is CASRGRRLATQETQYF.

This clone was counted once. The DNA for the CDR3 is TGTGCCAGCAGCTTGGGGGCAGGTCAGCCCCAGCATTTT. This translates into CASSLGAGQPQHF. V usage is TRBV6-4 and J usage is TRBJ1-5; a possible D gene is TRBD1 (6 bases). CDR3 size: 13 residues. V lost 6 bases and J 6 bases, leaving 12 bases between the germline ends. Germline V CDR1 and CDR2: MRHNA, SNTAGT.

This sequence joins TRBV13 and TRBJ2-7; 8 nucleotides match TRBD1. Germline trimming cut 5 bases from V and 3 bases from J; bases unmatched to any gene: 6. The germline V gene has CDR1 PRHDT and CDR2 FYEKMQ (reference sequence). There are 14 residues in the CDR3. CDR3 DNA: TGTGCCAGCAGCAGCAGGGGGCAAGGCTACGAGCAGTACTTC. Its protein product is CASSSRGQGYEQYF.